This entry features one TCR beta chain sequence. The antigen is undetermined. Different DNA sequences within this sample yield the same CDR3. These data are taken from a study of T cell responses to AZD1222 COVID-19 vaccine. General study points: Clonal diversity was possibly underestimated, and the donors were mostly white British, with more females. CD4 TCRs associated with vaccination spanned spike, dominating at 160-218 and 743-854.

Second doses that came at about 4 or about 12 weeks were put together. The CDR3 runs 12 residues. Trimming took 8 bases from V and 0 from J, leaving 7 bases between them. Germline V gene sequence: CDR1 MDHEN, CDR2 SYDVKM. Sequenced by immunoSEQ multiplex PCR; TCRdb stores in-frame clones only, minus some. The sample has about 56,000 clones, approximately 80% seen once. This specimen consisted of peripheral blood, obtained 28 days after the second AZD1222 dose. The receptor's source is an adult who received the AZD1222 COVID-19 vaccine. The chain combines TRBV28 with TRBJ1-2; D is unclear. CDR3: CASREANYGYTF. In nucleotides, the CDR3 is TGTGCCAGCCGGGAGGCTAACTATGGCTACACCTTC.